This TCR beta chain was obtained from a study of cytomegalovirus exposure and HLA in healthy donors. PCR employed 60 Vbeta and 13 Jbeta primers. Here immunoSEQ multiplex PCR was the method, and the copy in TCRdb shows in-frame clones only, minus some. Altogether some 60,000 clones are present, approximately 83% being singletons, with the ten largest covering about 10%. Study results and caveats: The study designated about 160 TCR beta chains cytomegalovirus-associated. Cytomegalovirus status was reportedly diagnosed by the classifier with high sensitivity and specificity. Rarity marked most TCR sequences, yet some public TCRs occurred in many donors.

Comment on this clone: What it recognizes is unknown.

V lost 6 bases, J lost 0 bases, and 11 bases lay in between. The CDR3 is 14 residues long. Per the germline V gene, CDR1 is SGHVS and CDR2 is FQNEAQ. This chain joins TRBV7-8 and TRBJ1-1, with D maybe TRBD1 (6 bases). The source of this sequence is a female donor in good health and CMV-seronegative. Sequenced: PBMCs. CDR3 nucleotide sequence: TGTGCCAGCAGGCTGGACAGTCTGAACACTGAAGCTTTCTTT. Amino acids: CASRLDSLNTEAFF.